A few counts support the clone carrying this T cell receptor (beta chain). All of the isolated RNA was reverse transcribed, so expressed TCRB transcripts were sequenced. Assay: immunoSEQ multiplex PCR; the TCRdb copy retains only in-frame clones and omits some. The table records about 160,000 clones, under 9.5% of them present only once. The data belong to a study of beta chain features in type 1 diabetes. In the study overall: The patient and healthy donor groups were comparable for age, gender and cell yields.

This CDR3 is 12 amino acids long. Germline V gene data show CDR1 as SGDLS and CDR2 as YYNGEE. Trimming took 4 bases from V and 7 from J, leaving 12 bases between them. This TCR was recovered from a man between 18 and 35 years old in good health. Sequenced input: central memory CD4+ T cells from blood. The chain has TRBV9 and TRBJ2-7; D gene unclear. The CDR3 nucleotides read TGTGCCAGCAGCCCCAGTTTCGGGGAGCAGTACTTC. Translating gives CASSPSFGEQYF. The full variable domain, with the rest looked up from reference TRBV9 and TRBJ2-7, is DSGVTQTPKHLITATGQRVTLRCSPRSGDLSVYWYQQSLDQGLQFLIQYYNGEERAKGNILERFSAQQFPDLHSELNLSSLELGDSALYFCASSPSFGEQYFGPGTRLTVT.